The subject of this entry is one T cell receptor (beta chain). Other DNA sequences in the sample encode the same CDR3. The data originate from a study of shared clonotypes between healthy human individuals. Generated by immunoSEQ multiplex PCR, the TCRdb table keeps only in-frame clones and is missing some. The sample has roughly 1.4 million clones, around 98.5% seen once; the top ten hold approximately 0.38%. With 4 bases clipped from V and 2 bases from J, the junction kept 2 bases outside the gene matches. This CDR3 has 15 residues. Germline V gene data show CDR1 as SGHRS and CDR2 as YFSETQ. This receptor was identified in a man younger than 45 in good health. The source material was naive CD4+ T cells sorted from blood. Subset reported: CD45RA+ positively selected. The V gene is TRBV5-1, the J gene TRBJ1-3; 11 positions agree with TRBD1. The CDR3 sequence is CASSVDRGPGNTIYF. In DNA, the CDR3 is TGCGCCAGCAGCGTGGACAGGGGGCCTGGAAACACCATATATTTT. The entire variable domain, with the rest obtained from reference TRBV5-1 and TRBJ1-3, is as follows: KAGVTQTPRYLIKTRGQQVTLSCSPISGHRSVSWYQQTPGQGLQFLFEYFSETQRNKGNFPGRFSGRQFSNSRSEMNVSTLELGDSALYLCASSVDRGPGNTIYFGEGSWLTVV.